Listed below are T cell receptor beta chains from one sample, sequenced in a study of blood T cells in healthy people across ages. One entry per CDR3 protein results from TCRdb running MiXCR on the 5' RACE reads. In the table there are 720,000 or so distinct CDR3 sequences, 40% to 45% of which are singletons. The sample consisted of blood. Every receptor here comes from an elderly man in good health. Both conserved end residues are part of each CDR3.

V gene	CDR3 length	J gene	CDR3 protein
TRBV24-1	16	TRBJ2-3	CATSGLAGGPTDTQYF
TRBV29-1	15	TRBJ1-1	CSVEKGRGGNTEAFF
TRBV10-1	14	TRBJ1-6	CASSEEPSNSPLHF
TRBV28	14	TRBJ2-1	CASRQDHRAGEQFF
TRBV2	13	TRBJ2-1	CASSTGASNEQFF
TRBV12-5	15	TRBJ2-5	CASGLDRYSQETQYF
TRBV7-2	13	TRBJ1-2	CASNRNRGLGYTF
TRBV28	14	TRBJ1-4	CASTSGQGPRGLFF
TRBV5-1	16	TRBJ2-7	CASSLDGVVGSYEQYF
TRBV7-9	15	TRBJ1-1	CASSLEGQGATEAFF
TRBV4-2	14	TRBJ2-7	CASSQDRRANEQYF
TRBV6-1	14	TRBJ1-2	CASSLAMRDYGYTF
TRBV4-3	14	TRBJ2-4	CASSQGQGMDIQYF
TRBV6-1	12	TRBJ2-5	CAISRLQETQYF
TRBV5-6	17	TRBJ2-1	CASSSYKGLDYYNEQFF
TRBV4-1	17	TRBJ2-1	CASSQDPGTGGKNRQFF
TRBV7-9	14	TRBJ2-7	CASSPGGLLYEQYF
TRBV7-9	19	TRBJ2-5	CASSSASTSGGGFQETQYF
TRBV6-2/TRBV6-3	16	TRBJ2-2	CASTPIGRSNTGELFF
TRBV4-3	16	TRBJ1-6	CASSQARGNANSPLHF
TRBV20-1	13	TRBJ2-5	CSAREEVLSTQYF
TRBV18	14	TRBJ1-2	CASSPPDTSYGYTF
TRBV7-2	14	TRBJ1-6	CASSPIRDSSPLHF
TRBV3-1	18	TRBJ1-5	CASSPKGAGKEKYQPQHF
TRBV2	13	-	CASRTGLAETQYF
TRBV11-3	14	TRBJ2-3	CASSLSTTTDTQYF
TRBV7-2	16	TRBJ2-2	CASSLVGRTNTGELFF